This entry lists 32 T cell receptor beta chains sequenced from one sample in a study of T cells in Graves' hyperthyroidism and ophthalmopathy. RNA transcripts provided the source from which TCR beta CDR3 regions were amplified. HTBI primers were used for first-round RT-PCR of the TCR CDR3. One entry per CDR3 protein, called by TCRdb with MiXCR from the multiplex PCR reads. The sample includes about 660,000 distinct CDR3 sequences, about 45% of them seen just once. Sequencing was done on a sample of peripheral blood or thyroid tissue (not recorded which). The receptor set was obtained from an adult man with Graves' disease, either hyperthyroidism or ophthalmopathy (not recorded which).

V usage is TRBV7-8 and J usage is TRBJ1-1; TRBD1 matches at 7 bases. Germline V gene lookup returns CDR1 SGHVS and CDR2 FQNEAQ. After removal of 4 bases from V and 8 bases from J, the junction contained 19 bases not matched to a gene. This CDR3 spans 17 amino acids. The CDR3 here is CASSSREGGDRVEEAFF. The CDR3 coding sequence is TGTGCCAGCAGCTCCCGCGAAGGGGGCGACAGGGTGGAAGAAGCTTTCTTT.

CDR3 loop: CASSLAGQTGYTF. CDR3 bases: TGCGCCAGCAGCTTGGCCGGACAGACGGGCTACACCTTC. The V call is TRBV5-1, the J call TRBJ1-2; D perhaps matches TRBD1 (6 bases). This CDR3 spans 13 amino acids. V was clipped by 0 bases and J by 8 bases, with 11 bases between them. Germline-derived CDR1 and CDR2 are SGHRS and YFSETQ. The variable domain in full, with the rest retrieved from reference TRBV5-1 and TRBJ1-2, is KAGVTQTPRYLIKTRGQQVTLSCSPISGHRSVSWYQQTPGQGLQFLFEYFSETQRNKGNFPGRFSGRQFSNSRSEMNVSTLELGDSALYLCASSLAGQTGYTFGSGTRLTVV.

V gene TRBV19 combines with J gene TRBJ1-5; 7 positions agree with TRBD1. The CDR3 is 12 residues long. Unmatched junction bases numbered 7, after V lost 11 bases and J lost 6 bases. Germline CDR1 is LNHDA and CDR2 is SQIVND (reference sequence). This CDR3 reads CAGRQGGQPQHF. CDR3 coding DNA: TGTGCCGGGAGACAGGGCGGTCAGCCCCAGCATTTT. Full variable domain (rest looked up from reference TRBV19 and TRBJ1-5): DGGITQSPKYLFRKEGQNVTLSCEQNLNHDAMYWYRQDPGQGLRLIYYSQIVNDFQKGDIAEGYSVSREKKESFPLTVTSAQKNPTAFYLCAGRQGGQPQHFGDGTRLSIL.

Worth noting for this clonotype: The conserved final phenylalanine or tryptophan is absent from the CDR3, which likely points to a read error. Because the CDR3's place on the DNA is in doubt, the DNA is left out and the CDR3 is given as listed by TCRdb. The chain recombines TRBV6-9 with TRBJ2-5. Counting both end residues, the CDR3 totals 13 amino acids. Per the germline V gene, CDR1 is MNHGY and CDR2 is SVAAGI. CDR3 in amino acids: CASSEFDGYTFGS.

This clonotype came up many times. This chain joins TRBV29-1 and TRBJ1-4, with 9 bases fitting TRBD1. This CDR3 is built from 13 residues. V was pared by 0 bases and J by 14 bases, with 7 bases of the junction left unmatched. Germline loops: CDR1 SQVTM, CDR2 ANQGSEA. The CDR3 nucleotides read TGCAGCGTTGAAGAGACAGGGGGGAATGCGCTGTTTTTT. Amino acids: CSVEETGGNALFF. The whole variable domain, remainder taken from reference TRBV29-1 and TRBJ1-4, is SAVISQKPSRDICQRGTSLTIQCQVDSQVTMMFWYRQQPGQSLTLIATANQGSEATYESGFVIDKFPISRPNLTFSTLTVSNMSPEDSSIYLCSVEETGGNALFFGSGTQLSVL.

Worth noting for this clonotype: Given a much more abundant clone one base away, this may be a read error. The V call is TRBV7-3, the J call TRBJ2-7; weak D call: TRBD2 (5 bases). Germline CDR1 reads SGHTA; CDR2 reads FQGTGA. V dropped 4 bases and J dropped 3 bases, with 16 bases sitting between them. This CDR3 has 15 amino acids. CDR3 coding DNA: TGTGCCAGCAGCTCCACCCCCAGCGGAGACTACGAGCAGTACTTC. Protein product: CASSSTPSGDYEQYF. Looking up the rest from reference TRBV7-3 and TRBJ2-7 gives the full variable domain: GAGVSQTPSNKVTEKGKYVELRCDPISGHTALYWYRQSLGQGPEFLIYFQGTGAADDSGLPNDRFFAVRPEGSVSTLKIQRTERGDSAVYLCASSSTPSGDYEQYFGPGTRLTVT.

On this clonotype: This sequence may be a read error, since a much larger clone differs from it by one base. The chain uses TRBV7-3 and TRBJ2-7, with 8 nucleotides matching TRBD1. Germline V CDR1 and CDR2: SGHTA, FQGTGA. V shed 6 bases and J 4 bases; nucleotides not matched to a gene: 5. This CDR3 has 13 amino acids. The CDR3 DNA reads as TGTGCCAGCAGTTGGACAGGGCGATACGAGCAGTACTTC. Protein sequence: CASSWTGRYEQYF.

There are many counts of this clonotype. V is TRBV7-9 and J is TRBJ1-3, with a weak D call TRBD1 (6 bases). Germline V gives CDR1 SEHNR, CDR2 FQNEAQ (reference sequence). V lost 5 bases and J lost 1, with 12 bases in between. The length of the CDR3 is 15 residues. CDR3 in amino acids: CASSTGGASGNTIYF. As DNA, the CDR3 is TGTGCCAGCAGCACCGGGGGGGCGTCTGGAAACACCATATATTTT.

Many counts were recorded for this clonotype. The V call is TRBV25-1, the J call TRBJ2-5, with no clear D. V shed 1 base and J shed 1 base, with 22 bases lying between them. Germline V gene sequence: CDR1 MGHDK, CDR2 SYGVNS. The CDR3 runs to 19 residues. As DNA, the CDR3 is TGTGCCAGCAGTGAATGTTTGCAGGTTAAGGTTGCCTTCCAAGAGACCCAGTACTTC. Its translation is CASSECLQVKVAFQETQYF.

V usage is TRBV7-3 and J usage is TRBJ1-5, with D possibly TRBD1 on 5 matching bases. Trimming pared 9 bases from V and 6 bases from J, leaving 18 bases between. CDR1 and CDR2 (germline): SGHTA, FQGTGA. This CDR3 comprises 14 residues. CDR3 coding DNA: TGTGCCAGTATGAGCCGGCAGGGAGCTCAGCCCCAGCATTTT. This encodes CASMSRQGAQPQHF. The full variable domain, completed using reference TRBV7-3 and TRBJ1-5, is GAGVSQTPSNKVTEKGKYVELRCDPISGHTALYWYRQSLGQGPEFLIYFQGTGAADDSGLPNDRFFAVRPEGSVSTLKIQRTERGDSAVYLCASMSRQGAQPQHFGDGTRLSIL.

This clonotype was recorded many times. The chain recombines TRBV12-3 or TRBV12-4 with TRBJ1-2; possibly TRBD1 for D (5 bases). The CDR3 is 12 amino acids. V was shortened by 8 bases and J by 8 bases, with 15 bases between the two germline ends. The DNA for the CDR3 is TGTGCCAGCCGACTTGGGGCAAGAGGCTACACCTTC. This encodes CASRLGARGYTF.

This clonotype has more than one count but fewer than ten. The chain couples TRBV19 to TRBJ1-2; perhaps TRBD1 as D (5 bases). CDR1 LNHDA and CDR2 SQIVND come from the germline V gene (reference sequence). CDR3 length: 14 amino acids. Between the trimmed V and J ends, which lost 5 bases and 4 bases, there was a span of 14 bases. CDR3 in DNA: TGTGCCAGTAGTGGCGGCGGACATCTCTATGGCTACACCTTC. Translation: CASSGGGHLYGYTF.

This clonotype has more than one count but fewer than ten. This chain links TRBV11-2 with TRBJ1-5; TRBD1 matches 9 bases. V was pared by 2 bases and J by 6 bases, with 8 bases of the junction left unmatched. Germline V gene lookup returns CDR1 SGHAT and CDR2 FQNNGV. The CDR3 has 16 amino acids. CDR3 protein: CASSLSPGTGLQPQHF. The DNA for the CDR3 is TGTGCCAGCAGCTTATCCCCCGGGACAGGGCTTCAGCCCCAGCATTTT.

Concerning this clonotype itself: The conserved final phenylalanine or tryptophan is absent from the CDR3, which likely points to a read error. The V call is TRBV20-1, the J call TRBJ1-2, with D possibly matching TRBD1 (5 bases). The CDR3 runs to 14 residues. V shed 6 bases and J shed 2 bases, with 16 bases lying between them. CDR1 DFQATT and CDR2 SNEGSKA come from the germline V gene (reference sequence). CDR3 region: CSANFGAGNYGYTI. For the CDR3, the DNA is TGCAGTGCCAACTTCGGGGCGGGGAACTATGGCTACACCATC.

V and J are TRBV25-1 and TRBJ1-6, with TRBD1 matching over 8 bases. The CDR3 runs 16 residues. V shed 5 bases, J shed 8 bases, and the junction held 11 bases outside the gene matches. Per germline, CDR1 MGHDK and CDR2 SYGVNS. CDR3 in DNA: TGTGCCAGCAGTACCCCCCGGACAGGGAGACATTCACCCCTCCACTTT. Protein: CASSTPRTGRHSPLHF.

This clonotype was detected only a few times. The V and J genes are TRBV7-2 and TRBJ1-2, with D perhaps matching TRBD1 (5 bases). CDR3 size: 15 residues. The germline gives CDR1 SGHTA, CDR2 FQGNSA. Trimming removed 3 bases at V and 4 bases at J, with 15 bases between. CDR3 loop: CASSLRHRTIYGYTF. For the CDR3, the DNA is TGTGCCAGCAGCTTGAGACACAGGACAATCTATGGCTACACCTTC.

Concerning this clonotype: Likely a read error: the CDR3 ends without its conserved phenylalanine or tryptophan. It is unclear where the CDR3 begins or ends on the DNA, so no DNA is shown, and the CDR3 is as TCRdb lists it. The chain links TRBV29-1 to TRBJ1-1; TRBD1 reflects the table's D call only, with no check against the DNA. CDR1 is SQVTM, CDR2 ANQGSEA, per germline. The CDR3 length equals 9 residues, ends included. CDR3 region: CSVGQGASY.

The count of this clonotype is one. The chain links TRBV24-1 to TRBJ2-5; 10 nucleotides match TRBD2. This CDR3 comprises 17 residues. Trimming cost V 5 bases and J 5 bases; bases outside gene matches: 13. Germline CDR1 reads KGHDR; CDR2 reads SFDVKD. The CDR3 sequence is CATSGPDRASGSETQYF. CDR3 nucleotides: TGTGCCACCAGTGGCCCTGACAGGGCTAGCGGGAGTGAGACCCAGTACTTC.

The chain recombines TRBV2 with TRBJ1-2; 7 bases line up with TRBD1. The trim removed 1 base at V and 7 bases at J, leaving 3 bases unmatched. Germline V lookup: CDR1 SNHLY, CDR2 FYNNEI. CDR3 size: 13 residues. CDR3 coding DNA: TGTGCCAGCAGTGAAGATCAGGGGGGTGGCTACACCTTC. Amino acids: CASSEDQGGGYTF. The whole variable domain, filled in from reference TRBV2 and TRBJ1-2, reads EPEVTQTPSHQVTQMGQEVILRCVPISNHLYFYWYRQILGQKVEFLVSFYNNEISEKSEIFDDQFSVERPDGSNFTLKIRSTKLEDSAMYFCASSEDQGGGYTFGSGTRLTVV.

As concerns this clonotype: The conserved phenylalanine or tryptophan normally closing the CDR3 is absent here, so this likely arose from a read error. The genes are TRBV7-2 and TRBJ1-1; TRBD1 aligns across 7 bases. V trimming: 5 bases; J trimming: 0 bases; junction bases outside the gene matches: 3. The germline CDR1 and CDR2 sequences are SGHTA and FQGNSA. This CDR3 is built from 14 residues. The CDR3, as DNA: TGTGCCAGCAGCCCGACAGGGATGAACACTGAAGCTTTCTAT. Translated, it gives CASSPTGMNTEAFY.

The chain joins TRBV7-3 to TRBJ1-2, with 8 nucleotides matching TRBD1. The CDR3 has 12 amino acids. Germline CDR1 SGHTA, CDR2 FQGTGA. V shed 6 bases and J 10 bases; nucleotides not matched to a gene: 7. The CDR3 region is CASSFGQGHYTF. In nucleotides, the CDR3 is TGTGCCAGCAGTTTCGGACAGGGACACTACACCTTC.

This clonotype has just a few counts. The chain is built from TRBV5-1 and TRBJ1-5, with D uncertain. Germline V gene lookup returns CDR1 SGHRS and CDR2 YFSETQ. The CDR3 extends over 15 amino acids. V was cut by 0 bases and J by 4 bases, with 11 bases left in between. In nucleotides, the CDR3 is TGCGCCAGCAGCTTGGATGGGTTTAGTAATCAGCCCCAGCATTTT. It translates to CASSLDGFSNQPQHF.

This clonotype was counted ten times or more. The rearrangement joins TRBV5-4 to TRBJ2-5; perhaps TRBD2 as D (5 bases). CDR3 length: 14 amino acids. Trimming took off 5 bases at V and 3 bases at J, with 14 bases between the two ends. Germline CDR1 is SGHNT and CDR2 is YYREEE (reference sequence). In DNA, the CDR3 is TGTGCCAGCAGGGGATCGAGGCGGGAAGAGACCCAGTACTTC. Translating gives CASRGSRREETQYF. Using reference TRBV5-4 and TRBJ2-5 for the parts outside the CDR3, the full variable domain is ETGVTQSPTHLIKTRGQQVTLRCSSQSGHNTVSWYQQALGQGPQFIFQYYREEENGRGNFPPRFSGLQFPNYSSELNVNALELDDSALYLCASRGSRREETQYFGPGTRLLVL.

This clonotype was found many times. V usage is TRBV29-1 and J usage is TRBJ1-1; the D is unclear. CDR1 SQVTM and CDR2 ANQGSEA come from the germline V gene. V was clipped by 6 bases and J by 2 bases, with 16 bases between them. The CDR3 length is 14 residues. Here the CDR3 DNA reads TGCAGCGTCCCGGGTCCGGGCGAAAACACTGAAGCTTTCTTT. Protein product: CSVPGPGENTEAFF.

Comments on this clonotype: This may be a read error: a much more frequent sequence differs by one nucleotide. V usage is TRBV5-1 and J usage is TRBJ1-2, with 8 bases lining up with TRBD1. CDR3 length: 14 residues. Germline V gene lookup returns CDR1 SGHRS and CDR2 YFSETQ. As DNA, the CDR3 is TGCGCCAGCAGCCCGGACAGGGATGACTATGGCTTCACCTTC. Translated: CASSPDRDDYGFTF.

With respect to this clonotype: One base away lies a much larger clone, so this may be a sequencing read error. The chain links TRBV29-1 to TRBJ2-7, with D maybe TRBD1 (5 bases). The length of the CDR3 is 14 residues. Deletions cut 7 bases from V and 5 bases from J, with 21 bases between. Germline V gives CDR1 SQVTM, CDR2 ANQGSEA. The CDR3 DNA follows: TGCAGCGGGGTCCCGAGGCAGACAGAGAACGAGCAGTACTTC. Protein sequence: CSGVPRQTENEQYF.

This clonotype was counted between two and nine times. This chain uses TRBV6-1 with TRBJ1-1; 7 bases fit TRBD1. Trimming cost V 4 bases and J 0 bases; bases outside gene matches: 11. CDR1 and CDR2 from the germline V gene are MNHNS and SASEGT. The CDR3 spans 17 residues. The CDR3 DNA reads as TGTGCCAGCAGTGGTCCGGGACAGCACGACATGAACACTGAAGCTTTCTTT. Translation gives CASSGPGQHDMNTEAFF.

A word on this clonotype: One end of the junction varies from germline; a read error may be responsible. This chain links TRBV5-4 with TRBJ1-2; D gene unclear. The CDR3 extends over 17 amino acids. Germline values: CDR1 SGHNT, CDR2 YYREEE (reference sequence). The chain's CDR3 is CASSQDSSVRSIYGYTF. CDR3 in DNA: TGCGCCAGCAGCCAAGATTCATCCGTCAGGTCAATCTATGGCTACACCTTC.

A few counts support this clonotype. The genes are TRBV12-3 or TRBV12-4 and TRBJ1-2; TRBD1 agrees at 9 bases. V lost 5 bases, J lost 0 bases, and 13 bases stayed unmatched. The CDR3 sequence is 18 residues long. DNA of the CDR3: TGTGCCAGCAGTGCCTACAGGGGGCAAGTCTCGACTAACTATGGCTACACCTTC. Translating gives CASSAYRGQVSTNYGYTF.

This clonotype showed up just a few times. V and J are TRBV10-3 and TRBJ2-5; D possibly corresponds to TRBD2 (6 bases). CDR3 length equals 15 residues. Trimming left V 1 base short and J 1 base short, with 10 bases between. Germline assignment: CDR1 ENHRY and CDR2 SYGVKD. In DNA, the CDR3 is TGTGCCATCAGTGAGTTCTGGGAGGCCCAAGAGACCCAGTACTTC. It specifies CAISEFWEAQETQYF.

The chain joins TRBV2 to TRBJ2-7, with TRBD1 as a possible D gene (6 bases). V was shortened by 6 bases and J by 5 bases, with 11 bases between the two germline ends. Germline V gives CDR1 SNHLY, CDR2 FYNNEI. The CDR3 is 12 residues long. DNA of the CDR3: TGTGCCAGCAGAGAGTGGGACAACGAGCAGTACTTC. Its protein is CASREWDNEQYF.

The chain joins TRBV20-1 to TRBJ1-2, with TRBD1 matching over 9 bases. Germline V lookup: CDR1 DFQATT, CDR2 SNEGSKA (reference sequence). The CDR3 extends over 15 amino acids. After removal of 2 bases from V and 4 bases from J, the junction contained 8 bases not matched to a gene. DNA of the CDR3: TGCAGTGCTAGACCGGACAGGGGAGAAGGCTATGGCTACACCTTC. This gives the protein CSARPDRGEGYGYTF.